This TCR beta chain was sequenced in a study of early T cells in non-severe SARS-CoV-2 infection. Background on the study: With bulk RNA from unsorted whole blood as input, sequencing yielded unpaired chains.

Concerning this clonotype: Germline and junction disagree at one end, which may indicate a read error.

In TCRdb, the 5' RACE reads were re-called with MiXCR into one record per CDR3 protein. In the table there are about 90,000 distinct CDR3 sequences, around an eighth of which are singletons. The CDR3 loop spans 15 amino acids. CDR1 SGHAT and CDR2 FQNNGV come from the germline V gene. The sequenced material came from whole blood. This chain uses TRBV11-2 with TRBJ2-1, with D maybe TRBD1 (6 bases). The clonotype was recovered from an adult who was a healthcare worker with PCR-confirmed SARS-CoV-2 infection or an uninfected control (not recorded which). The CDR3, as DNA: TGTGTCAGCAGCCGCAGGGGTCTCGCGGAGAATGAGCAGTTCTTC. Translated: CVSSRRGLAENEQFF.